One and the same sample provided the 22 T cell receptor beta chains below, sequenced in a study of blood T cell repertoires in COVID-19. Measured with immunoSEQ multiplex PCR; TCRdb has only the in-frame clones, and not every one. This table has 150,000 to 250,000 clones, roughly 82% appearing once. What was sequenced was PBMCs or T cells enriched from blood (not recorded which). These receptors were taken from a man aged 40-49 years who had recovered from COVID-19.

The chain couples TRBV2 to TRBJ2-7; TRBD2 aligns across 14 bases. Looked up from germline, CDR1 is SNHLY and CDR2 is FYNNEI. V lost 4 bases, J lost 0 bases, and 11 bases stayed unmatched. The CDR3 totals 19 residues. The CDR3 region has the DNA TGTGCCAGCAGTGTGCCTCCGGGACTAGCGGGGGCGCGCTCCTACGAGCAGTACTTC. It encodes CASSVPPGLAGARSYEQYF.

V is TRBV7-9 and J is TRBJ2-3; D uncertain. CDR1 is SEHNR, CDR2 FQNEAQ, per germline (reference sequence). Trimming removed 6 bases from V and 0 bases from J, with 4 bases in between. There are 12 residues in the CDR3. CDR3 bases: TGTGCCAGCAGTTATAGCACAGATACGCAGTATTTT. Its translation is CASSYSTDTQYF.

V gene TRBV28 combines with J gene TRBJ2-5; 7 bases fit TRBD1. The trim removed 6 bases at V and 5 bases at J, leaving 9 bases unmatched. The CDR3 consists of 14 residues. Germline assignment: CDR1 MDHEN and CDR2 SYDVKM. The CDR3 DNA reads as TGTGCCAGCAGGGAACAGGGGTTGCGGGAGACCCAGTACTTC. Its protein product is CASREQGLRETQYF. The full variable domain, rest sourced from reference TRBV28 and TRBJ2-5, is DVKVTQSSRYLVKRTGEKVFLECVQDMDHENMFWYRQDPGLGLRLIYFSYDVKMKEKGDIPEGYSVSREKKERFSLILESASTNQTSMYLCASREQGLRETQYFGPGTRLLVL.

To note about this clone: This may be a read error: a much more frequent sequence differs by one nucleotide. V is TRBV11-2 and J is TRBJ1-1; 8 bases fit TRBD1. The CDR3 is 14 residues long. V lost 3 bases, J lost 3 bases, and 3 bases stayed unmatched. Germline CDR1 SGHAT, CDR2 FQNNGV. CDR3 nucleotides: TGTGCCAGCAGCTTCGGGACAGGTTACACTGAAGCTTTCTTT. Protein product: CASSFGTGYTEAFF.

The chain joins TRBV29-1 to TRBJ1-5, with 7 nucleotides matching TRBD1. There are 12 residues in the CDR3. The junction had 8 bases not matched to a gene; V was cut back by 6 bases and J by 9 bases. CDR1 and CDR2 (germline): SQVTM, ANQGSEA. The CDR3 DNA reads as TGCAGCGTGGAGGGGGCCGGAGGGCCCCAGCATTTT. This sequence encodes CSVEGAGGPQHF.

J is TRBJ1-1 and V is TRBV12-3 or TRBV12-4; D uncertain. The CDR3 runs to 13 residues. V lost 6 bases, J lost 2 bases, and 10 bases lay in between. CDR3 bases: TGTGCCAGCAGCCGAACAGTTAACACTGAAGCTTTCTTT. It is translated as CASSRTVNTEAFF.

The chain uses TRBV5-1 and TRBJ1-2; a possible D gene is TRBD1 (6 bases). The germline CDR1 and CDR2 sequences are SGHRS and YFSETQ. The germline V and J ends were trimmed by 2 bases and 2 bases, with 10 bases remaining between them. The CDR3 sequence is 14 residues long. CDR3 DNA: TGCGCCAGCAGCTTAGACAGGCAGAACTATGGCTACACCTTC. This sequence encodes CASSLDRQNYGYTF.

V and J are TRBV5-1 and TRBJ1-5, with a tentative D call TRBD1 (6 bases). The CDR3 is made up of 14 amino acids. The V gene's germline CDR1 is SGHRS and CDR2 YFSETQ. Trimming shortened V by 2 bases and J by 3 bases, and 9 bases separated the two germline ends. The CDR3 protein is CASSFRDTNQPQHF. For the CDR3, the DNA is TGCGCCAGCAGCTTTCGGGACACCAATCAGCCCCAGCATTTT.

V usage is TRBV4-3 and J usage is TRBJ1-6, with a possible D match to TRBD1 (6 bases). This CDR3 is built from 14 residues. Trimming pared 8 bases from V and 3 bases from J, leaving 11 bases between. Germline V gives CDR1 LGHNA, CDR2 YSLEER. The CDR3 spells CASGGGSYNSPLHF. The CDR3 DNA reads TGCGCCAGCGGGGGGGGCAGCTATAATTCACCCCTCCACTTT.

The chain employs TRBV18 and TRBJ1-2; no clear D. Deletions cut 0 bases from V and 5 bases from J, with 10 bases between. Germline V gene data show CDR1 as KGHSH and CDR2 as LQKENI. The CDR3 sequence is 14 residues long. The CDR3 DNA reads TGTGCCAGCTCACCACCGGTGGCAGATTATGGCTACACCTTC. It specifies CASSPPVADYGYTF.

The chain is built from TRBV27 and TRBJ2-1, with TRBD2 identical over 7 bases. CDR1 and CDR2 (germline): MNHEY, SMNVEV (reference sequence). Unmatched junction bases numbered 11, after V lost 6 bases and J lost 0 bases. This CDR3 contains 17 residues. The CDR3 sequence is CASRREGRFSSYNEQFF. CDR3 sequence (DNA): TGTGCCAGCAGGAGGGAGGGACGGTTTTCCTCCTACAATGAGCAGTTCTTC.

The gene calls are TRBV5-4 and TRBJ1-1; 7 bases are shared with TRBD1. This CDR3 contains 13 residues. Losses at the gene ends were 6 bases for V and 5 bases for J; bases not matched to a gene: 7. The germline V gene has CDR1 SGHNT and CDR2 YYREEE (reference sequence). CDR3 loop: CASIRPGGTEAFF. The CDR3 coding sequence is TGTGCCAGCATAAGGCCAGGGGGGACTGAAGCTTTCTTT.

CDR3 sequence (DNA): TGTGCCAGCAGCTTTAGCCAGGGAGGCTACTACGAGCAGTACTTC. Its protein product is CASSFSQGGYYEQYF. This chain links TRBV5-4 with TRBJ2-7, with D possibly matching TRBD2 (6 bases). The germline V gene encodes CDR1 SGHNT and CDR2 YYREEE (reference sequence). V lost 2 bases, J lost 3 bases, and 15 bases lay in between. The CDR3 loop spans 15 amino acids.

The chain joins TRBV29-1 to TRBJ1-2; D perhaps matches TRBD1 (6 bases). V dropped 6 bases and J dropped 8 bases, with 16 bases sitting between them. The CDR3 extends over 12 amino acids. Germline V gene sequence: CDR1 SQVTM, CDR2 ANQGSEA. The CDR3 spells CSVNRDARGYTF. The CDR3 nucleotides read TGCAGCGTGAACAGGGACGCAAGAGGCTACACCTTC.

This sequence joins TRBV28 and TRBJ1-5; possible D gene TRBD1, 5 bases. The ends were cut back, 5 bases at V and 7 bases at J, with 15 bases in the middle. CDR1 and CDR2 (germline): MDHEN, SYDVKM. There are 14 residues in the CDR3. CDR3 loop: CASSPRGGWQPQHF. Written as DNA, the CDR3 is TGTGCCAGCAGTCCCCGGGGGGGTTGGCAGCCCCAGCATTTT.

The genes are TRBV7-9 and TRBJ2-7, with TRBD1 identical over 8 bases. CDR1 and CDR2 from the germline V gene are SEHNR and FQNEAQ (reference sequence). J lost 6 bases, V lost 5 bases, and 3 bases had no gene match. The CDR3 is 12 amino acids. Here the CDR3 reads CASSHDRGEQYV. CDR3 in DNA: TGTGCCAGCAGCCACGACAGGGGCGAGCAGTACGTC.

V is TRBV5-1 and J is TRBJ2-5; the D gene is possibly TRBD2 (6 bases). The CDR3 contains 13 residues. The V gene lost 4 bases and the J gene lost 5 bases, with 12 bases spanning the gap. Looked up from germline, CDR1 is SGHRS and CDR2 is YFSETQ. The CDR3 region is CASSGGLQETQYF. In DNA, the CDR3 is TGCGCCAGCAGCGGGGGACTTCAGGAGACCCAGTACTTC.

This chain uses TRBV4-3 with TRBJ2-3; TRBD2 agrees at 7 bases. The germline gives CDR1 LGHNA, CDR2 YSLEER. V trimming: 2 bases; J trimming: 0 bases; junction bases outside the gene matches: 14. The CDR3 extends over 19 amino acids. In DNA, the CDR3 is TGCGCCAGCAGCCAACAAACTCCTAGCGGCTACACTAGCACAGATACGCAGTATTTT. Amino acids: CASSQQTPSGYTSTDTQYF.

The chain employs TRBV21-1 and TRBJ2-1; the table assigns TRBD1, which was not confirmed against the DNA. TRBV21-1 counts as a pseudogene. The CDR3 has 14 amino acids. The chain's CDR3 is CARLFDQGGNEQFF. The CDR3 DNA follows: TGTGCCAGACTATTCGACCAGGGGGGCAATGAGCAGTTCTTC.

This clone came up a few times. The rearrangement links TRBV10-3 to TRBJ1-1; 12 nucleotides match TRBD1. CDR3 length equals 16 residues. Trimming at V came to 6 bases and at J to 5 bases, leaving 10 bases not matched to a gene. CDR1 is ENHRY, CDR2 SYGVKD, per germline. CDR3 protein: CAIRQPGQGAETEAFF. CDR3 coding DNA: TGTGCCATCAGACAACCGGGACAGGGGGCAGAGACTGAAGCTTTCTTT.

This clone was detected only a few times. This sequence joins TRBV2 and TRBJ1-5; D gene unclear. The germline CDR1 and CDR2 sequences are SNHLY and FYNNEI. There are 15 residues in the CDR3. Trimming removed 4 bases from V and 0 bases from J, with 10 bases in between. As DNA, the CDR3 is TGTGCCAGCAGTGGGTCGGTTAATAGCAATCAGCCCCAGCATTTT. Translation: CASSGSVNSNQPQHF.

This clone was counted a few times. The chain has TRBV18 and TRBJ1-5, with D possibly matching TRBD1 (5 bases). CDR1 is KGHSH and CDR2 is LQKENI in the germline V gene. The CDR3 totals 15 residues. Deletions cut 0 bases from V and 6 bases from J, with 12 bases between. DNA of the CDR3: TGTGCCAGCTCACCACCGGGTCCGGGGGGTCAGCCCCAGCATTTT. It is translated as CASSPPGPGGQPQHF. The whole variable domain, remainder taken from reference TRBV18 and TRBJ1-5, is NAGVMQNPRHLVRRRGQEARLRCSPMKGHSHVYWYRQLPEEGLKFMVYLQKENIIDESGMPKERFSAEFPKEGPSILRIQQVVRGDSAAYFCASSPPGPGGQPQHFGDGTRLSIL.